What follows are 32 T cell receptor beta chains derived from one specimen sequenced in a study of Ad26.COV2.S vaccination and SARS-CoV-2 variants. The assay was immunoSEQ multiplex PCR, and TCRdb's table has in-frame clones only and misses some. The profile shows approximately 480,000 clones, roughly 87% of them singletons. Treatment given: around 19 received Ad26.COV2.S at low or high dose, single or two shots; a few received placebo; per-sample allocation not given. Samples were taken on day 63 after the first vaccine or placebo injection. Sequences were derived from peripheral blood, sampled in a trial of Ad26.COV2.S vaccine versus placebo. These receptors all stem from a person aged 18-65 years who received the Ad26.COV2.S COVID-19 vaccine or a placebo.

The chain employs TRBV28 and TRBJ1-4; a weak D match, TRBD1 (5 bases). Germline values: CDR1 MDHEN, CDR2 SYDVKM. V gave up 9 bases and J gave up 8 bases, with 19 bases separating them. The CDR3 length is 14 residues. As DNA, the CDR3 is TGTGCCAGTTTTACCGGGACCCCAGGGGAAAAACTGTTTTTT. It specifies CASFTGTPGEKLFF.

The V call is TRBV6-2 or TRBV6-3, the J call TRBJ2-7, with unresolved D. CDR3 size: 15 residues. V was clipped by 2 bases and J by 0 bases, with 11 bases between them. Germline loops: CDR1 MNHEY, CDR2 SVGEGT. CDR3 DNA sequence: TGTGCCAGCAGTTACAGAGCGCACAGCTCCTACGAGCAGTACTTC. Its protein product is CASSYRAHSSYEQYF.

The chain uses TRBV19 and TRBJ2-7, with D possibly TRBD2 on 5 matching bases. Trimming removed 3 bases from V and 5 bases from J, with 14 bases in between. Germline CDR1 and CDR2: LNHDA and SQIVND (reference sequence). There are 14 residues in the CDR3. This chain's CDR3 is CASSISRGPDEQYF. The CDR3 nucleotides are TGTGCCAGTAGTATCTCACGAGGGCCGGACGAGCAGTACTTC.

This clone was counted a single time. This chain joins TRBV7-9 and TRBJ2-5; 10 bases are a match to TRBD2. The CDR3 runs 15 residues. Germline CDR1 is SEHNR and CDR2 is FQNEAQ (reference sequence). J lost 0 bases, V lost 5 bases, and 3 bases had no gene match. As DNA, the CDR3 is TGTGCCAGCAGCCCGACTAGCGGGTACCAAGAGACCCAGTACTTC. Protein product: CASSPTSGYQETQYF.

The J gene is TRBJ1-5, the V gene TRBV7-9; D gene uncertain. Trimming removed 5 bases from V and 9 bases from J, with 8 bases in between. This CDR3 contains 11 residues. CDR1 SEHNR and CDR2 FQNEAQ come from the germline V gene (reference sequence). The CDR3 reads CASSLHGPQHF. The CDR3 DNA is TGTGCCAGCAGCCTCCACGGGCCCCAGCATTTT.

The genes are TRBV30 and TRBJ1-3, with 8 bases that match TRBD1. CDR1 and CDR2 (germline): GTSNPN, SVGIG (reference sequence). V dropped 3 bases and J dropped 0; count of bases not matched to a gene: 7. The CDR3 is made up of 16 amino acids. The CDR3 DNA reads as TGTGCCTGGAGGGGGGTCAGGGGGCTCTCTGGAAACACCATATATTTT. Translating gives CAWRGVRGLSGNTIYF.

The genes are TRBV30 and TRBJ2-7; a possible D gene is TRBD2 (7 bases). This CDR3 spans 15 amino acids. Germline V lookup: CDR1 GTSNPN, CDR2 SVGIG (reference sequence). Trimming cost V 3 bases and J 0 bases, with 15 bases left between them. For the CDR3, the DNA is TGTGCCTGGAGCCTCCGGGGAGGGGGCTCCTACGAGCAGTACTTC. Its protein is CAWSLRGGGSYEQYF.

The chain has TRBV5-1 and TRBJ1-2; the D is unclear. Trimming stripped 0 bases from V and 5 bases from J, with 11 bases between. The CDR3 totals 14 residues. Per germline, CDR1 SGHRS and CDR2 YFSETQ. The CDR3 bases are TGCGCCAGCAGCTTGGGCCTTATCGGGTATGGCTACACCTTC. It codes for CASSLGLIGYGYTF.

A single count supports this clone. CDR3 sequence: CASSIMAQGGQPQHF. The CDR3 DNA follows: TGTGCCAGTAGTATTATGGCCCAGGGGGGACAGCCCCAGCATTTT. This sequence joins TRBV19 and TRBJ1-5; 7 positions agree with TRBD1. There are 15 residues in the CDR3. Trimming removed 3 bases from V and 7 bases from J; junction bases left unmatched: 9. CDR1 LNHDA and CDR2 SQIVND come from the germline V gene (reference sequence).

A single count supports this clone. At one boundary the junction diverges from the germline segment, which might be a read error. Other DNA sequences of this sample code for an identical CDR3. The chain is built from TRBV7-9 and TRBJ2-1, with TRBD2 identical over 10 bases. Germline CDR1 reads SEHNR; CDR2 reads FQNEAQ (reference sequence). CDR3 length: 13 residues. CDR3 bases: TGTGCCAGCAGCCTAGCGGGAGCAAATGAGCAGTTCTTC. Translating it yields CASSLAGANEQFF.

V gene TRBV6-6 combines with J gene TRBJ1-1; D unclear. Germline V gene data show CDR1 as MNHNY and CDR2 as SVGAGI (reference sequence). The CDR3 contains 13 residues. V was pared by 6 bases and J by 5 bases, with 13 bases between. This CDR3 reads CASRQTGGTEAFF. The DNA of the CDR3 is TGTGCCAGCAGGCAAACGGGAGGAACTGAAGCTTTCTTT.

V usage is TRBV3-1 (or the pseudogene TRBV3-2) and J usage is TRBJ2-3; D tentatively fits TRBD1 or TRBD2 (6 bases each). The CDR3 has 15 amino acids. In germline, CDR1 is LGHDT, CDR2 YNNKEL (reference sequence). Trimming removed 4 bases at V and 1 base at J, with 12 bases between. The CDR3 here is CASSPRGTGTDTQYF. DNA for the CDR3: TGTGCCAGCAGCCCAAGGGGGACTGGCACAGATACGCAGTATTTT.

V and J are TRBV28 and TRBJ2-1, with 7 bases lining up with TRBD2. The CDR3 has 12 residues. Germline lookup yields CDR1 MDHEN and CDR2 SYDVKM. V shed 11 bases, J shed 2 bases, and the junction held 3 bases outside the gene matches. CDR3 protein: CASTSTYNEQFF. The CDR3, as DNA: TGTGCCTCGACTAGCACCTACAATGAGCAGTTCTTC.

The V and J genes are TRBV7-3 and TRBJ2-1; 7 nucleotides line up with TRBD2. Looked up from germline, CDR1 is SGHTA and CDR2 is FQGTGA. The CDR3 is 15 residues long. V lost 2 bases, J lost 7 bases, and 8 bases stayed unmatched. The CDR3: CASSLAAGVFNEQFF. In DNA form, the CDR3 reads TGTGCCAGCAGCTTAGCTGCGGGAGTGTTTAATGAGCAGTTCTTC.

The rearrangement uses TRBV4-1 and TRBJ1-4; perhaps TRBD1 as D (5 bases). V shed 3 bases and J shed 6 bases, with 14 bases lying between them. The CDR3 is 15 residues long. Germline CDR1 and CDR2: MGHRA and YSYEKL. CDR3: CASSQDRQWDEKLFF. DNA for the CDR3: TGCGCCAGCAGCCAGGATAGACAGTGGGATGAAAAACTGTTTTTT.

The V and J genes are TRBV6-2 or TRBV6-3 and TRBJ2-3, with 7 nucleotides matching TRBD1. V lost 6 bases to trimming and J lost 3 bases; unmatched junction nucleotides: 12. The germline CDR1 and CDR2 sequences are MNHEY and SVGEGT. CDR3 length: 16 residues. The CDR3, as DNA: TGTGCCAGCAGACCTCAAGGGACAGCCTTTACAGATACGCAGTATTTT. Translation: CASRPQGTAFTDTQYF.

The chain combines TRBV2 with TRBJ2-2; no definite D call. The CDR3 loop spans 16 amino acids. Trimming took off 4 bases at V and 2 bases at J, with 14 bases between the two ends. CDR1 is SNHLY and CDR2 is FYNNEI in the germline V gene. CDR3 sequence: CASSGTVRSNTGELFF. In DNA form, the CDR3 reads TGTGCCAGCAGTGGAACGGTTAGGTCTAACACCGGGGAGCTGTTTTTT.

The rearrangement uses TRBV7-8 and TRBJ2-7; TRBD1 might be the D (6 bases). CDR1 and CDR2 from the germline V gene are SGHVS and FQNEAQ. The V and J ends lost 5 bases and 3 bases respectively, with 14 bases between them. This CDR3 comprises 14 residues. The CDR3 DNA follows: TGTGCCAGCAGCGCTATAGGGGGAAACTACGAGCAGTACTTC. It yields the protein CASSAIGGNYEQYF.

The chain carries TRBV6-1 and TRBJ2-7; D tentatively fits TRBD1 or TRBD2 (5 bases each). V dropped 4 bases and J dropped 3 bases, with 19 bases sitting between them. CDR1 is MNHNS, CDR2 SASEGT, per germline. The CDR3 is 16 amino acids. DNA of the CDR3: TGTGCCAGCAGTGGACTGCGCTTGGGGGAGCGCTACGAGCAGTACTTC. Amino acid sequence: CASSGLRLGERYEQYF.

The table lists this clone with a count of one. The CDR3 loop is CATARGDEQFF. DNA for the CDR3: TGTGCCACGGCACGAGGGGATGAGCAGTTCTTC. The chain recombines TRBV24-1 with TRBJ2-1; D is possibly TRBD1 or TRBD2 (5 bases each). The V gene lost 10 bases and the J gene lost 8 bases, with 11 bases spanning the gap. The CDR3 spans 11 residues. Germline loops: CDR1 KGHDR, CDR2 SFDVKD.

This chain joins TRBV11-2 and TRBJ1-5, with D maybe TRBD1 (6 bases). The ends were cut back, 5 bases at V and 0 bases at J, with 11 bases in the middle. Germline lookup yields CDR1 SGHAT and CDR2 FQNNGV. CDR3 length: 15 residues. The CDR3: CASSPGADSNQPQHF. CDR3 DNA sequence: TGTGCCAGCAGCCCGGGGGCAGATAGCAATCAGCCCCAGCATTTT.

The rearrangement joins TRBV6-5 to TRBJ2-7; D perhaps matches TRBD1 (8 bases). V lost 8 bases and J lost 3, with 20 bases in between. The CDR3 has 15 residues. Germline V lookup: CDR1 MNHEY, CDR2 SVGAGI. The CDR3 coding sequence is TGTGCCAGCGGGAGGGGGACAGGACTCAACTACGAGCAGTACTTC. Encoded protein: CASGRGTGLNYEQYF.

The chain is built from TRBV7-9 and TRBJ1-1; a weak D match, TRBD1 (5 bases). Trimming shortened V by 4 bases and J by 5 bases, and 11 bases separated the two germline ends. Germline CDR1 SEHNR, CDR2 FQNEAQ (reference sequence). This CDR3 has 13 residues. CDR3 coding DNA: TGTGCCAGCAGCTCGAGCGGGGGTACTGAAGCTTTCTTT. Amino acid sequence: CASSSSGGTEAFF.

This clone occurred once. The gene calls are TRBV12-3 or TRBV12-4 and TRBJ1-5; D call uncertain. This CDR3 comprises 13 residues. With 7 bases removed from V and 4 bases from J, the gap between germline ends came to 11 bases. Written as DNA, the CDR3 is TGTGCCAGCACCCACTCGGGGAATCAGCCCCAGCATTTT. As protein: CASTHSGNQPQHF.

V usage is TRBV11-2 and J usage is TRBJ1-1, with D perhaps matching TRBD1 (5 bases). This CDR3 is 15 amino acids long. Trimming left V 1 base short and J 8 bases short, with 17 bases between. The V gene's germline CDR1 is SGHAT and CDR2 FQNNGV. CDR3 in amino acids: CASSLGWGREIEAFF. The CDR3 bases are TGTGCCAGCAGCTTAGGCTGGGGCAGAGAAATAGAAGCTTTCTTT.

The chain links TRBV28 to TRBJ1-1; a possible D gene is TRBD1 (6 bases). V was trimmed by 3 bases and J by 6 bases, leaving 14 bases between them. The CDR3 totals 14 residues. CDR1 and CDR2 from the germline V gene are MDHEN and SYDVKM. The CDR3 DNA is TGTGCCAGCAGTTTGCCCAGGGGTAGAGCTGAAGCTTTCTTT. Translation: CASSLPRGRAEAFF.

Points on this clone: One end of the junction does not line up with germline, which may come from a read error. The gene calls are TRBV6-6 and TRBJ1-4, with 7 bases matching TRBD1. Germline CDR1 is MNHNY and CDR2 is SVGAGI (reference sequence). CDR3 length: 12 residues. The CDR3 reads CAGRGSNEKLFF. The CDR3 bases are TGTGCCGGCAGGGGGTCTAATGAAAAACTGTTTTTT.

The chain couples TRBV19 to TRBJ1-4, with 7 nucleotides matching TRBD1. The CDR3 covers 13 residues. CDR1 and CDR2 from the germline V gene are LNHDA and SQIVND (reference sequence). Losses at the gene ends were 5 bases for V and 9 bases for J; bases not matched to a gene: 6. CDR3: CASSWDRSKKLFF. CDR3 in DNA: TGTGCCAGTAGTTGGGACAGATCTAAAAAACTGTTTTTT.

CDR3 in amino acids: CASSQNAGRMINTGELFF. The CDR3 DNA follows: TGCGCCAGCAGCCAAAACGCGGGGCGAATGATTAACACCGGGGAGCTGTTTTTT. The chain is built from TRBV4-3 and TRBJ2-2; possibly TRBD2 for D (6 bases). The length of the CDR3 is 18 residues. Germline lookup yields CDR1 LGHNA and CDR2 YSLEER. V lost 2 bases and J 2 bases, leaving 18 bases between the germline ends.

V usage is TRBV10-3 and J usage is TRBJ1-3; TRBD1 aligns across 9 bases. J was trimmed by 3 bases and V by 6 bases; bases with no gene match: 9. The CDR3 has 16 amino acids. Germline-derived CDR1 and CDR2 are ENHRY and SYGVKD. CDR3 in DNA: TGTGCCATCAGGGAATGGACAGGGGAGGGTGGAAACACCATATATTTT. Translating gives CAIREWTGEGGNTIYF.

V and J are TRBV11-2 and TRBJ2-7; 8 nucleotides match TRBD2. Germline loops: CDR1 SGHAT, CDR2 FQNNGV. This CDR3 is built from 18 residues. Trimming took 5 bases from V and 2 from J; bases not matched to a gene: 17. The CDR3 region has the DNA TGTGCCAGCAGCCACTTGAGGCGGGAGGTACCGCCTGCCTACGAGCAGTACTTC. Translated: CASSHLRREVPPAYEQYF.

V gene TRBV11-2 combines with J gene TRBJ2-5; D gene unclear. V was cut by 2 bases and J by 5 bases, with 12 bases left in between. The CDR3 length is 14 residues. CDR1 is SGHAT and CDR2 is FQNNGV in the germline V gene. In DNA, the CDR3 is TGTGCCAGCAGCTTAAACCAGGTTTTGGAGACCCAGTACTTC. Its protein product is CASSLNQVLETQYF. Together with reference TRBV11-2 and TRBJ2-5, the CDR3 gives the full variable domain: EAGVAQSPRYKIIEKRQSVAFWCNPISGHATLYWYQQILGQGPKLLIQFQNNGVVDDSQLPKDRFSAERLKGVDSTLKIQPAKLEDSAVYLCASSLNQVLETQYFGPGTRLLVL.